This is a list of T cell receptor beta chains from one sample in a study of blood T cell repertoires in COVID-19. Sequencing was performed with immunoSEQ multiplex PCR; in TCRdb, only in-frame clones are kept and a portion is missing. The sample contains approximately 290,000 clones, approximately 85% of which appear only once. The sequencing input was peripheral blood. All receptors derive from a human donor with COVID-19, enrolled during active disease. The donor label of this sample is uncertain. CDR3s include the opening cysteine and the closing phenylalanine or tryptophan. Rows may omit the clone size; those that give it use once, few, many or a size class.

TRBJ2-3,TRBV15,-,CATSRTNSDTQYF
TRBJ2-3,TRBV20-1,once,CSASGQEADTQYF
TRBJ1-2,TRBV5-5,-,CASSFPLANYGYTF
TRBJ1-5,TRBV29-1,-,CSVEVTTGNNQPQHF
TRBJ1-2,TRBV6-5,-,CASSYGGNRINYGYTF
TRBJ2-7,TRBV25-1,-,CASRDSGVFEQYF
TRBJ1-2,TRBV28,-,CASSFQGAHKDYGYTF
TRBJ2-7,TRBV11-2,-,CASNPTGTGSYEQYF
TRBJ2-3,TRBV9,-,CASSLTSRDTQYF
TRBJ2-3,TRBV7-9,-,CASSARWAADTQYF
TRBJ1-5,TRBV11-2,-,CASSVDRDQPQHF
TRBJ1-6,TRBV9,once,CASSKSAAMYNSPLHF
TRBJ2-1,TRBV7-2,-,CASSPRETSGRNEQFF
TRBJ1-2,TRBV6-6,-,CASSYSRGRGDGYTF
TRBJ2-7,TRBV15,once,CATSRASTSGGEQYF
TRBJ1-5,TRBV2,-,CASGRDRGFSNQPQHF
TRBJ1-4,TRBV16,-,CASSRTDPTNEKLFF
TRBJ2-7,TRBV29-1,once,CSAALTGSYEQYF
TRBJ1-2,TRBV7-9,-,CATEGDGYTF
TRBJ1-5,TRBV19,-,CASTGQGSGLGQPQHF
TRBJ2-3,TRBV7-9,-,CASSLAAGPSTDTQYF
TRBJ1-2,TRBV19,-,CASSARGRGGYTF
TRBJ2-7,TRBV3-1/TRBV3-2,-,CASSQDSSGSSYEQYF
TRBJ2-3,TRBV7-3,-,CASSLVAGAGDTQYF
TRBJ1-1,TRBV27,-,CASSFSREGTEAFF
TRBJ1-1,TRBV12-3/TRBV12-4,-,CASTAGFTEAFF
TRBJ1-1,TRBV30,-,CACRRERNTEAFF
TRBJ2-1,TRBV10-3,-,CAISVASGTSYNEQFF
TRBJ1-1,TRBV5-1,-,CASSLAGYDTEAFF
TRBJ1-1,TRBV5-8,once,CASSRGNAFF
TRBJ2-7,TRBV9,-,CASSEAGTSGPGSEQYF
TRBJ2-1,TRBV14,-,CASSQERQGLYNEQFF
TRBJ1-5,TRBV21-1,few,CASSKPGQGSGNQPQHF
TRBJ1-2,TRBV28,-,CASSLERRFANYGYTF
TRBJ1-5,TRBV5-5,-,CASSLGAGNQPQHF
TRBJ1-4,TRBV5-1,-,CASSSGTGAEKLFF
TRBJ1-2,TRBV19,-,CASTGTGIGNYGYTF
TRBJ1-1,TRBV2,-,CASILTGDTEAFF
TRBJ1-2,TRBV12-3/TRBV12-4,-,CASSLGTGGVYTF
TRBJ2-2,TRBV3-1/TRBV3-2,-,CASSRQLADGELFF
TRBJ1-6,TRBV6-5,-,CASRVTGVGSPLHF
TRBJ2-1,TRBV27,-,CASSLVGLAGDLTTNEQFF